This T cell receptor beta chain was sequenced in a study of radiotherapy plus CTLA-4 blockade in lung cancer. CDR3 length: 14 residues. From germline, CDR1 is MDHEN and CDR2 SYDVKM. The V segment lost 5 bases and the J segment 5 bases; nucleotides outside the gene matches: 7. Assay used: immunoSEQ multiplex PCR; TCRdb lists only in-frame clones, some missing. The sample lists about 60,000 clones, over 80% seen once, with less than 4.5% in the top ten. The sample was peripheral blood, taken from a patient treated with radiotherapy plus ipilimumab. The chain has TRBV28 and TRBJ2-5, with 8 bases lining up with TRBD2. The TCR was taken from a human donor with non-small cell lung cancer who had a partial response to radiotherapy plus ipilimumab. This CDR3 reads CASSPGTRKETQYF. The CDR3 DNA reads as TGTGCCAGCAGTCCCGGGACTAGGAAGGAGACCCAGTACTTC.